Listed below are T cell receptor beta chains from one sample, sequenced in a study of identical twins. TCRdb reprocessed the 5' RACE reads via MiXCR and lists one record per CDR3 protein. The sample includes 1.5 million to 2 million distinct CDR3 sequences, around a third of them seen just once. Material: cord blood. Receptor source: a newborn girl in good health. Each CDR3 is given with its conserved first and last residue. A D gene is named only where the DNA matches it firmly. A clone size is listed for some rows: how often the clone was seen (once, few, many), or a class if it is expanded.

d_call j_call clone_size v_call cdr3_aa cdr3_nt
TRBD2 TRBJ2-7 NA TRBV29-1 CSVGTSGRNEQYF TGCAGCGTTGGGACTAGCGGGAGGAACGAGCAGTACTTC
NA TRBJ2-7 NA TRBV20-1 CSARDRPVGGYEQYF TGCAGTGCTAGAGATCGTCCGGTCGGGGGCTACGAGCAGTACTTC
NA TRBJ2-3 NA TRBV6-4 CASSREGALTDTQYF TGTGCCAGCAGCCGGGAGGGGGCTCTCACAGATACGCAGTATTTT
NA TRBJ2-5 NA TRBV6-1 CASSEWRDLDNEQYF TGTGCCAGCAGTGAATGGAGAGACTTAGACAATGAGCAGTACTTC
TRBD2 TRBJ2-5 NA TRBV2 CASTRRGLGETQYF TGTGCCAGCACGAGGCGGGGGTTGGGAGAGACCCAGTACTTC
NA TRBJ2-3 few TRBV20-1 CSASELGGTDTQYF TGCAGTGCTAGCGAGTTGGGGGGCACAGATACGCAGTATTTT
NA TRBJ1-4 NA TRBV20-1 CSAKRSSNEKLFF TGCAGTGCCAAGAGAAGCAGTAATGAAAAACTGTTTTTT
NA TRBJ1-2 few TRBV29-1 CSVQGSLYGYTF TGCAGCGTGCAGGGGTCCCTCTATGGCTACACCTTC
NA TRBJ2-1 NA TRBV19 CASSIRLGGEQFF TGTGCCAGTAGTATAAGGCTCGGGGGTGAGCAGTTCTTC
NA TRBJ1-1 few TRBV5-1 CASSLAGVDSSEAFF TGCGCCAGCAGCTTGGCAGGGGTTGACTCCAGTGAAGCTTTCTTT
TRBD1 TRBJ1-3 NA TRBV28 CASSLLGGYSGNTIYF TGTGCCAGCAGTTTGCTAGGGGGCTACTCTGGAAACACCATATATTTT
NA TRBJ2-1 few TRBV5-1 CASSSFPYNEQFF TGCGCCAGCAGCTCATTTCCATACAATGAGCAGTTCTTC
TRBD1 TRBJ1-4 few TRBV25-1 CASSESPGTGIEKLFF TGTGCCAGCAGTGAATCACCCGGGACAGGGATAGAAAAACTGTTTTTT
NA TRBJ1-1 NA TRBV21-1 CASKVDAEAFF TGTGCCAGTAAGGTGGACGCTGAAGCTTTCTTT
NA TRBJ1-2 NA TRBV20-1 CSSNDILYGYTF TGCAGTTCTAATGACATACTCTATGGCTACACCTTC
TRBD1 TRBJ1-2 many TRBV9 CASSVGTGGYGYTF TGTGCCAGCAGCGTAGGGACAGGGGGCTATGGCTACACCTTC
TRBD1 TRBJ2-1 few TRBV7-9 CASSLGVARDRAKDEQFF TGTGCCAGCAGCTTAGGAGTTGCAAGGGACAGGGCTAAGGATGAGCAGTTCTTC
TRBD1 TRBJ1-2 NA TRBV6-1 CASSRNGQGNGYTF TGTGCCAGCAGTCGTAACGGACAGGGGAATGGCTACACCTTC
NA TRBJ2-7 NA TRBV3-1 CASSQDLQGGNEQYF TGTGCCAGCAGCCAAGATCTTCAGGGGGGGAACGAGCAGTACTTC
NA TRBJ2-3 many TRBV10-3 CAISLASTDTQYF TGTGCCATCTCCCTAGCGAGCACAGATACGCAGTATTTT
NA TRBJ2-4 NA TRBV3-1 CASSAPGEGAKNIQYF TGTGCCAGCAGCGCTCCAGGGGAAGGGGCCAAAAACATTCAGTACTTC
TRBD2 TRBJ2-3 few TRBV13 CASSLGHLLLAGKDTQYF TGTGCCAGCAGCTTAGGCCACCTACTACTAGCGGGAAAAGATACGCAGTATTTT
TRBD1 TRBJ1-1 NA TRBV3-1 CASSERDRAGTEAFF TGTGCCAGCAGCGAACGGGACAGGGCAGGGACTGAAGCTTTCTTT
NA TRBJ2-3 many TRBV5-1 CASSWERDNTDTQYF TGCGCCAGCAGCTGGGAGCGGGACAACACAGATACGCAGTATTTT
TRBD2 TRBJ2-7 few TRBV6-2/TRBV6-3 CASSDPGLALYEQYF TGTGCCAGCAGTGACCCGGGACTAGCGCTTTACGAGCAGTACTTC
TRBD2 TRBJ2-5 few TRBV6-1 CASSEHSFPVGGEETQYF TGTGCCAGCAGTGAACATTCTTTCCCCGTGGGAGGGGAAGAGACCCAGTACTTC
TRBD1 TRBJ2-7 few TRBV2 CASSVKQGYYEQYF TGTGCCAGCAGTGTCAAACAGGGGTATTACGAGCAGTACTTC
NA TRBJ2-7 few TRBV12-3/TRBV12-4 CASSFDKSYEQYF TGTGCCAGCAGTTTCGACAAATCCTACGAGCAGTACTTC
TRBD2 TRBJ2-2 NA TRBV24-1 CATSEFGTSGSTGELFF TGTGCCACCAGTGAATTCGGGACTAGCGGGAGTACCGGGGAGCTGTTTTTT
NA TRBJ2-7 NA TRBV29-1 CSVVPQGYSYEQYF TGCAGCGTTGTCCCGCAGGGTTACTCCTACGAGCAGTACTTC
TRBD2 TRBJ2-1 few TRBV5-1 CASSEKRGAYNEQFF TGCGCCAGCAGCGAGAAGCGGGGGGCCTACAATGAGCAGTTCTTC
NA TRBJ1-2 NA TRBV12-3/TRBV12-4 CASSFYGGYTF TGTGCCAGCAGTTTCTATGGAGGCTACACCTTC